These 26 T cell receptor beta chains were sequenced from one sample in a study of OX40 agonist ivuxolimab in advanced cancers. Produced via immunoSEQ multiplex PCR; TCRdb's table is partial and in-frame only. The table shows roughly 68,000 clones, with roughly 84% occurring only once. The source material was CD4+ or CD8+ T cells sorted from blood, sampled in a trial of the OX40 agonist ivuxolimab. All receptors come from an adult with an advanced solid tumor such as melanoma, head and neck, liver or kidney cancer.

The gene calls are TRBV10-3 and TRBJ2-3; TRBD2 might be the D (5 bases). The CDR3 contains 14 residues. Trimming removed 6 bases from V and 2 bases from J, with 12 bases in between. CDR1 is ENHRY and CDR2 is SYGVKD in the germline V gene. The CDR3 sequence: CAIRTILDTDTQYF. The CDR3 DNA reads TGTGCCATCAGGACCATACTAGACACAGATACGCAGTATTTT.

The CDR3, as DNA: TGTGCCTGGAGTCCTCACAGGGGCACCTTCTCTGGAAACACCATATATTTT. Translation: CAWSPHRGTFSGNTIYF. J is TRBJ1-3 and V is TRBV30; 7 bases match TRBD1. Germline CDR1 is GTSNPN and CDR2 is SVGIG (reference sequence). The junction had 10 bases not matched to a gene; V was cut back by 2 bases and J by 0 bases. This CDR3 contains 17 residues.

V is TRBV6-5 and J is TRBJ1-3; a possible D gene is TRBD1 (5 bases). V dropped 4 bases and J dropped 4 bases, with 8 bases sitting between them. The CDR3 sequence is 13 residues long. Germline V lookup: CDR1 MNHEY, CDR2 SVGAGI. The CDR3 sequence is CASSWGRGNTIYF. The CDR3 DNA is TGTGCCAGCAGTTGGGGCAGAGGAAACACCATATATTTT.

The chain employs TRBV30 and TRBJ2-7; 7 bases are shared with TRBD2. V was pared by 7 bases and J by 0 bases, with 6 bases of the junction left unmatched. This CDR3 comprises 13 residues. Germline V CDR1 and CDR2: GTSNPN, SVGIG (reference sequence). CDR3 region: CALKRDYSYEQYF. The CDR3 nucleotides read TGTGCCTTAAAGCGGGACTACTCCTACGAGCAGTACTTC.

The CDR3, as DNA: TGTGCCAGCAGCTACGAATACCGACAGGGTCTCAGGGATTCACCCCTCCACTTT. Translating it yields CASSYEYRQGLRDSPLHF. The chain has TRBV7-9 and TRBJ1-6; 7 nucleotides align to TRBD1. This CDR3 contains 18 residues. The germline V gene encodes CDR1 SEHNR and CDR2 FQNEAQ (reference sequence). Losses at the gene ends were 4 bases for V and 8 bases for J; bases not matched to a gene: 17.

This clone has a handful of counts. The J gene is TRBJ1-4, the V gene TRBV15, with no clear D. The CDR3 consists of 15 residues. Trimming stripped 0 bases from V and 8 bases from J, with 13 bases between. CDR1 and CDR2 from the germline V gene are LNHNV and YYDKDF (reference sequence). The CDR3 DNA reads as TGTGCCACCAGCAGAGATGGTGGGCTGAGCGAAAAACTGTTTTTT. As protein: CATSRDGGLSEKLFF.

V gene TRBV5-1 combines with J gene TRBJ2-7; D is undetermined. The CDR3 has 12 amino acids. Deletions cut 0 bases from V and 4 bases from J, with 5 bases between. The germline CDR1 and CDR2 sequences are SGHRS and YFSETQ. This chain's CDR3 is CASSLDVYEQYF. Here the CDR3 DNA reads TGCGCCAGCAGCTTGGATGTGTACGAGCAGTACTTC.

The V call is TRBV6-1, the J call TRBJ1-2; the match to TRBD1 covers 11 bases. Per the germline V gene, CDR1 is MNHNS and CDR2 is SASEGT. The CDR3 covers 14 residues. After removal of 7 bases from V and 5 bases from J, the junction contained 6 bases not matched to a gene. DNA of the CDR3: TGTGCCAGCATCCGGGACAGGGGGGGATATGGCTACACCTTC. This gives the protein CASIRDRGGYGYTF.

The chain links TRBV6-1 to TRBJ2-6, with 7 bases lining up with TRBD1. V shed 3 bases and J 4 bases; nucleotides not matched to a gene: 9. Germline assignment: CDR1 MNHNS and CDR2 SASEGT. The CDR3 consists of 17 residues. CDR3 DNA: TGTGCCAGCAGTGACACGCCTGACAGGGACGGGGCCAACGTCCTGACTTTC. Its translation is CASSDTPDRDGANVLTF.

The V and J genes are TRBV6-1 and TRBJ1-4, with D possibly being TRBD1 (6 bases). The length of the CDR3 is 14 residues. Trimming pared 5 bases from V and 0 bases from J, leaving 7 bases between. CDR1 is MNHNS and CDR2 is SASEGT in the germline V gene. The CDR3 coding sequence is TGTGCCAGCAGTCAGGGGCCAACTAATGAAAAACTGTTTTTT. Amino acid sequence: CASSQGPTNEKLFF.

In this sample, this clone turned up once. One end of the junction fails to match germline, which may point to a read error. The CDR3 here is CASSYSTSGGRRVF. CDR3 nucleotide sequence: TGTGCCAGCAGTTACTCGACCAGCGGGGGGCGGAGGGTCTTC. This chain uses TRBV6-5 with TRBJ2-1; 9 bases line up with TRBD2. This CDR3 has 14 amino acids. Germline CDR1 is MNHEY and CDR2 is SVGAGI.

This clone was seen just once. One junction end does not reproduce the germline sequence, and a read error may be involved. This chain connects TRBV9 to TRBJ1-4; 9 nucleotides align to TRBD1. The V gene's germline CDR1 is SGDLS and CDR2 YYNGEE. The CDR3 loop spans 15 amino acids. The CDR3 coding sequence is TGTGTCAGCAGCCAAGCACCGGGACAGGGAGAAAAACTGTTTTTT. As protein: CVSSQAPGQGEKLFF.

The chain is built from TRBV5-8 and TRBJ1-4; possible D gene TRBD1, 6 bases. CDR3 length: 16 amino acids. V lost 0 bases to trimming and J lost 5 bases, with 14 bases between them. Germline lookup yields CDR1 SGHTS and CDR2 YDEGEE. DNA of the CDR3: TGTGCCAGCAGCTTGGAAACAGGACAGAAAAATGAAAAACTGTTTTTT. As protein: CASSLETGQKNEKLFF.

V gene TRBV5-6 combines with J gene TRBJ1-1, with D possibly TRBD1 on 6 matching bases. The CDR3 is 12 amino acids. Germline CDR1 reads SGHDT; CDR2 reads YYEEEE. The V end lost 0 bases, the J end lost 9 bases, and 9 bases lay between the germline ends. The CDR3 nucleotides are TGTGCCAGCAGCTTGGCCAGGGGACAAGCTTTCTTT. It codes for CASSLARGQAFF.

The chain carries TRBV5-1 and TRBJ2-2; 10 bases are a match to TRBD1. This CDR3 contains 16 residues. Trimming at V came to 0 bases and at J to 1 base, leaving 0 bases not matched to a gene. Germline values: CDR1 SGHRS, CDR2 YFSETQ. CDR3 DNA: TGCGCCAGCAGCTTGGGGGACAGGGGGAACACCGGGGAGCTGTTTTTT. It codes for CASSLGDRGNTGELFF.

The CDR3 sequence: CASSPPGRSDYGYTF. The CDR3 bases are TGTGCCAGCTCACCACCGGGACGGTCGGACTATGGCTACACCTTC. This chain connects TRBV18 to TRBJ1-2; D possibly corresponds to TRBD1 (5 bases). Germline loops: CDR1 KGHSH, CDR2 LQKENI. V gave up 0 bases and J gave up 3 bases, with 11 bases separating them. The CDR3 has 15 residues.

Remarks on this clone: One end of the junction does not line up with germline, which may come from a read error. This chain joins TRBV5-1 and TRBJ2-7, with a possible D match to TRBD1 (5 bases). The CDR3 sequence is 15 residues long. Germline V gives CDR1 SGHRS, CDR2 YFSETQ. The CDR3 reads CASSATAGNRYEQYF. In nucleotides, the CDR3 is TGTGCCAGCAGCGCGACCGCAGGGAACCGCTACGAGCAGTACTTC.

This clone has only one observation. The chain has TRBV27 and TRBJ1-1, with no clear D. The CDR3 has 13 amino acids. The ends were cut back, 3 bases at V and 3 bases at J, with 8 bases in the middle. CDR1 and CDR2 (germline): MNHEY, SMNVEV (reference sequence). The CDR3 region is CASSFSGDTEAFF. The CDR3 coding sequence is TGTGCCAGCAGTTTTTCCGGTGACACTGAAGCTTTCTTT.

This chain links TRBV5-1 with TRBJ1-4, with unresolved D. CDR3 length: 14 residues. V dropped 4 bases and J dropped 0 bases, with 7 bases sitting between them. Looked up from germline, CDR1 is SGHRS and CDR2 is YFSETQ. The chain's CDR3 is CASSLQATNEKLFF. The CDR3 DNA reads TGCGCCAGCAGCCTACAAGCAACTAATGAAAAACTGTTTTTT.

The V gene is TRBV5-8, the J gene TRBJ2-2; D may be TRBD1 (5 bases). Trimming cost V 4 bases and J 4 bases, with 11 bases left between them. This CDR3 spans 14 amino acids. Germline V gives CDR1 SGHTS, CDR2 YDEGEE. This CDR3 reads CASSPRRATGELFF. The CDR3 DNA follows: TGTGCCAGCAGCCCTCGCAGGGCCACCGGGGAGCTGTTTTTT.

CDR3 nucleotide sequence: TGTGCCACCAGCTCGACAGGGAGGGGTCCTAACTATGGCTACACCTTC. As protein: CATSSTGRGPNYGYTF. V usage is TRBV15 and J usage is TRBJ1-2; 7 bases match TRBD1. V trimming: 5 bases; J trimming: 0 bases; junction bases outside the gene matches: 9. This CDR3 has 16 residues. Germline CDR1 reads LNHNV; CDR2 reads YYDKDF (reference sequence).

The sample holds one count of this clone. The genes are TRBV5-1 and TRBJ2-2; possibly TRBD1 for D (7 bases). CDR3 length equals 13 residues. CDR1 is SGHRS and CDR2 is YFSETQ in the germline V gene. Trimming left V 2 bases short and J 7 bases short, with 9 bases between. The CDR3 spells CASSFRGDGELFF. The DNA for the CDR3 is TGCGCCAGCAGCTTCAGGGGGGACGGGGAGCTGTTTTTT.

The chain recombines TRBV18 with TRBJ1-4; D is unresolved. This CDR3 comprises 13 residues. Germline lookup yields CDR1 KGHSH and CDR2 LQKENI. V was trimmed by 1 base and J by 4 bases, leaving 4 bases between them. CDR3 amino acids: CASSPRHNEKLFF. The CDR3 region has the DNA TGTGCCAGCTCACCACGGCATAATGAAAAACTGTTTTTT. Supplemented by reference TRBV18 and TRBJ1-4, the full variable domain reads NAGVMQNPRHLVRRRGQEARLRCSPMKGHSHVYWYRQLPEEGLKFMVYLQKENIIDESGMPKERFSAEFPKEGPSILRIQQVVRGDSAAYFCASSPRHNEKLFFGSGTQLSVL.

The chain recombines TRBV11-1 with TRBJ2-2, with 9 bases identical to TRBD2. The germline gives CDR1 SGHAT, CDR2 FQDESV (reference sequence). CDR3 length: 16 residues. Germline trimming cut 3 bases from V and 1 base from J; bases unmatched to any gene: 3. The CDR3 DNA is TGTGCCAGCAGCTTTGGACTAGCGCTGAACACCGGGGAGCTGTTTTTT. Protein: CASSFGLALNTGELFF.

J is TRBJ1-1 and V is TRBV5-1, with no clear D. This CDR3 comprises 13 residues. The V end was cut by 2 bases, the J end by 7 bases, with 12 bases between. CDR1 and CDR2 (germline): SGHRS, YFSETQ. The DNA of the CDR3 is TGCGCCAGCAGCTTCCGGGAGGGAGGTGAAGCTTTCTTT. This sequence encodes CASSFREGGEAFF.

The J gene is TRBJ2-6, the V gene TRBV5-1; no definite D call. This CDR3 comprises 12 residues. The germline V gene has CDR1 SGHRS and CDR2 YFSETQ. V was pared by 3 bases and J by 2 bases, with 0 bases between. The CDR3: CASSSGANVLTF. The CDR3, as DNA: TGCGCCAGCAGCTCTGGGGCCAACGTCCTGACTTTC. The full variable domain, its missing parts supplied by reference TRBV5-1 and TRBJ2-6, is KAGVTQTPRYLIKTRGQQVTLSCSPISGHRSVSWYQQTPGQGLQFLFEYFSETQRNKGNFPGRFSGRQFSNSRSEMNVSTLELGDSALYLCASSSGANVLTFGAGSRLTVL.